The 7 T cell receptor beta chains listed next were all sequenced from one sample in a study of blood T cell repertoires in COVID-19. Profiling relied on immunoSEQ multiplex PCR, and the TCRdb table lists in-frame clones only, not all of them. The sample includes approximately 92,000 clones, 70% to 90% of them seen just once. Source material: peripheral blood. The receptors were gathered from a man between 50 and 59 years old with acute or convalescent COVID-19.

J is TRBJ2-5 and V is TRBV19, with a weak D call TRBD2 (6 bases). Germline CDR1 reads LNHDA; CDR2 reads SQIVND (reference sequence). The CDR3 length is 16 residues. Trimming shortened V by 6 bases and J by 1 base, and 18 bases separated the two germline ends. CDR3 amino acids: CASSTRGGGVQETQYF. In DNA form, the CDR3 reads TGTGCCAGTAGCACCCGGGGAGGAGGGGTCCAAGAGACCCAGTACTTC.

This chain joins TRBV2 and TRBJ1-2, with D possibly TRBD1 on 6 matching bases. The CDR3 spans 14 residues. V lost 4 bases, J lost 4 bases, and 13 bases lay in between. Germline assignment: CDR1 SNHLY and CDR2 FYNNEI. CDR3 sequence: CASSAPGTLYGYTF. The CDR3 DNA sequence: TGTGCCAGCAGTGCCCCCGGGACACTCTATGGCTACACCTTC. The whole variable domain, remainder taken from reference TRBV2 and TRBJ1-2, is EPEVTQTPSHQVTQMGQEVILRCVPISNHLYFYWYRQILGQKVEFLVSFYNNEISEKSEIFDDQFSVERPDGSNFTLKIRSTKLEDSAMYFCASSAPGTLYGYTFGSGTRLTVV.

The rearrangement joins TRBV6-5 to TRBJ2-1; 10 bases agree with TRBD2. The J segment lost 11 bases and the V segment lost 0 bases, leaving 7 bases of the junction unmatched. The CDR3 has 15 residues. The germline CDR1 and CDR2 sequences are MNHEY and SVGAGI. The CDR3 sequence: CASSYSSGSGRKQFF. As DNA, the CDR3 is TGTGCCAGCAGTTACTCTTCCGGTAGCGGGAGGAAGCAGTTCTTC.

The genes are TRBV5-4 and TRBJ2-7; 10 bases fit TRBD2. Germline CDR1 SGHNT, CDR2 YYREEE (reference sequence). This CDR3 region has 18 residues. V lost 6 bases and J lost 4; bases outside the gene matches: 19. The CDR3 sequence: CASTSSVSGGGDLYEQYF. CDR3 nucleotide sequence: TGTGCCAGCACCTCGTCCGTAAGCGGGGGGGGAGACCTATACGAGCAGTACTTC.

The rearrangement uses TRBV5-1 and TRBJ1-6; D unresolved. The V gene lost 4 bases and the J gene lost 0 bases, with 14 bases spanning the gap. Germline CDR1 is SGHRS and CDR2 is YFSETQ. This CDR3 has 17 amino acids. The DNA for the CDR3 is TGCGCCAGCAGCCGCGATGGGAGAGACTCCTATAATTCACCCCTCCACTTT. It specifies CASSRDGRDSYNSPLHF.

CDR3 sequence (DNA): TGTGCCAGCAGCTTCCGACAGAATCAGCCCCAGCATTTT. Encoded protein: CASSFRQNQPQHF. This chain uses TRBV5-8 with TRBJ1-5; possibly TRBD1 for D (5 bases). The V gene lost 2 bases and the J gene lost 4 bases, with 7 bases spanning the gap. The CDR3 consists of 13 residues. CDR1 and CDR2 (germline): SGHTS, YDEGEE.

The V call is TRBV12-3 or TRBV12-4, the J call TRBJ1-6, with a possible D match to TRBD1 (6 bases). Between the trimmed V and J ends, which lost 5 bases and 10 bases, there was a span of 12 bases. The CDR3 consists of 13 residues. For the CDR3, the DNA is TGTGCCAGCAGTAGGACAGTAATCTCACCCCTCCACTTT. It is translated as CASSRTVISPLHF.